Each of the 2 T cell receptor beta chains below was sequenced from the same sample in a study of spatial heterogeneity in lung cancer. Time point here: sample taken at primary tumor resection. TCRdb reanalysed the 5' RACE reads using MiXCR and keeps one entry per CDR3 protein. Of fewer than 11,000 distinct CDR3 sequences listed, around 12% are singletons. The antigens these receptors bind are not known. General study results and limits: Tumor mutation count correlated with how many alpha and beta TCRs expanded intratumorally.

The sample in question was lung tumor tissue, obtained at surgery. These receptors were taken from a male donor with early-stage non-small cell lung cancer.

This clonotype was counted ten times or more. Because the library targeted alpha chains, this beta chain is an off-target read whose size means little. The chain joins TRBV19 to TRBJ2-3, with 9 bases identical to TRBD1. The CDR3 runs to 17 residues. V lost 5 bases, J lost 3 bases, and 12 bases stayed unmatched. Germline CDR1 reads LNHDA; CDR2 reads SQIVND (reference sequence). This chain's CDR3 is CASSRDRGVYTTDTQYF. CDR3 nucleotides: TGTGCCAGTAGTCGTGACAGGGGGGTATATACAACAGATACGCAGTATTTT.

This clonotype was counted ten times or more. Since it is a stray read in a library aimed at alpha chains, this beta chain has a size that is not meaningful. V and J are TRBV18 and TRBJ2-4; no definite D call. CDR1 is KGHSH, CDR2 LQKENI, per germline. The CDR3 contains 15 residues. Between the trimmed V and J ends, which lost 1 base and 2 bases, there was a span of 9 bases. The CDR3 coding sequence is TGTGCCAGCTCACCACAAAGATTATCCAAAAACATTCAGTACTTC. Translated: CASSPQRLSKNIQYF.